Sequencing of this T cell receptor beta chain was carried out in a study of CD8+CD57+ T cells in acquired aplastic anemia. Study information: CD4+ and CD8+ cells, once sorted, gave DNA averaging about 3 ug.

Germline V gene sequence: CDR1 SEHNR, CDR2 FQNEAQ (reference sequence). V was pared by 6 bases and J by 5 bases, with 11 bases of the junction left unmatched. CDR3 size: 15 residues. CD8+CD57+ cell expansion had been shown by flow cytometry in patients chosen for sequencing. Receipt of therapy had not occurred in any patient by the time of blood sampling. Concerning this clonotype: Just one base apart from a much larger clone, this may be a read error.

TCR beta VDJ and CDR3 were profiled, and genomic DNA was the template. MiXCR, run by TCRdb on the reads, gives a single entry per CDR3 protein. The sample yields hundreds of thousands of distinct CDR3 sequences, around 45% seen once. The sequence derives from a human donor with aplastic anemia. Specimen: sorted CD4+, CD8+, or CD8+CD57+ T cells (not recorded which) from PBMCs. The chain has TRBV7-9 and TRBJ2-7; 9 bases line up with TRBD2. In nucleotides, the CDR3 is TGTGCCAGCAGTTATATAGCGGGAGAGACCGACGAGCAGTACTTC. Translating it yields CASSYIAGETDEQYF.